Presented here are 10 T cell receptor beta chains from one specimen sequenced in a study of T cell repertoires in cytomegalovirus infection. For these receptors, no antigen is known. TCRdb reprocessed the reads via MiXCR and lists one record per CDR3 protein. The table includes roughly 220,000 distinct CDR3 sequences, about 40% detected once. Material: CD8+ T cells from cultured PBMCs, obtained from culture after CMV antigen stimulation. The receptors here all came from a human donor in good health (CMV status not recorded). Some clones in this sample may be carry-over from other donors' samples.

This clonotype was counted a few times. The chain combines TRBV7-6 with TRBJ2-1, with 8 bases lining up with TRBD2. The V segment lost 2 bases and the J segment 2 bases; nucleotides outside the gene matches: 2. The germline CDR1 and CDR2 sequences are SGHVS and FNYEAQ. The CDR3 is 15 amino acids. This CDR3 reads CASSLRRGAYNEQFF. The CDR3 bases are TGTGCCAGCAGCTTACGGCGGGGGGCCTACAATGAGCAGTTCTTC.

The chain carries TRBV2 and TRBJ2-3; TRBD2 agrees at 8 bases. The germline V gene has CDR1 SNHLY and CDR2 FYNNEI. The V segment lost 6 bases and the J segment 4 bases; nucleotides outside the gene matches: 6. CDR3 size: 14 residues. The CDR3 reads CASRLAGTSDTQYF. In DNA, the CDR3 is TGTGCCAGCAGGTTAGCGGGAACGTCAGATACGCAGTATTTT.

The V call is TRBV28, the J call TRBJ1-5; TRBD1 agrees at 7 bases. CDR3 length equals 17 residues. With V trimmed by 5 bases and J by 7 bases, 17 bases remained unmatched. CDR1 and CDR2 from the germline V gene are MDHEN and SYDVKM. CDR3 protein: CASSPNTPGQKDQPQHF. The DNA of the CDR3 is TGTGCCAGCAGTCCCAACACACCGGGACAGAAGGACCAGCCCCAGCATTTT. The full variable domain, rest sourced from reference TRBV28 and TRBJ1-5, is DVKVTQSSRYLVKRTGEKVFLECVQDMDHENMFWYRQDPGLGLRLIYFSYDVKMKEKGDIPEGYSVSREKKERFSLILESASTNQTSMYLCASSPNTPGQKDQPQHFGDGTRLSIL.

This clonotype appeared a few times. The V gene is TRBV7-9, the J gene TRBJ1-4; no clear D gene. The CDR3 runs 15 residues. V dropped 2 bases and J dropped 7 bases, with 14 bases sitting between them. Germline V gene sequence: CDR1 SEHNR, CDR2 FQNEAQ (reference sequence). CDR3 protein: CASSLRRAEGEKLFF. CDR3 DNA: TGTGCCAGCAGCTTACGAAGGGCCGAGGGTGAAAAACTGTTTTTT.

The chain joins TRBV20-1 to TRBJ1-6; D uncertain. The CDR3 is 14 amino acids. V dropped 3 bases and J dropped 7 bases, with 13 bases sitting between them. Germline assignment: CDR1 DFQATT and CDR2 SNEGSKA (reference sequence). The CDR3 spells CSARSRAGNSPLHF. CDR3 DNA sequence: TGCAGTGCTAGGAGTCGGGCCGGGAATTCACCCCTCCACTTT.

The chain is built from TRBV6-5 and TRBJ1-2, with 8 bases matching TRBD1. Germline V gene lookup returns CDR1 MNHEY and CDR2 SVGAGI. This CDR3 is built from 14 residues. V shed 6 bases and J 2 bases; nucleotides not matched to a gene: 5. In DNA, the CDR3 is TGTGCCAGCAGGCACAGGGGGGCCAACTATGGCTACACCTTC. It translates to CASRHRGANYGYTF.

This clonotype has more than one count but fewer than ten. The rearrangement links TRBV7-6 to TRBJ2-2; 10 bases line up with TRBD2. This CDR3 has 17 residues. Germline loops: CDR1 SGHVS, CDR2 FNYEAQ. J gave up 0 bases and V 5 bases, and 6 bases lay outside the gene matches. In nucleotides, the CDR3 is TGTGCCAGCAGCATCCGACTAGCGGGCTCGAACACCGGGGAGCTGTTTTTT. Translation: CASSIRLAGSNTGELFF.

V gene TRBV7-9 combines with J gene TRBJ1-5; 9 positions agree with TRBD1. The CDR3 runs to 15 residues. The germline CDR1 and CDR2 sequences are SEHNR and FQNEAQ (reference sequence). Trimming removed 5 bases from V and 3 bases from J; junction bases left unmatched: 5. The CDR3 DNA reads as TGTGCCAGCAGCGGACAGGGGCTAAACAATCAGCCCCAGCATTTT. As protein: CASSGQGLNNQPQHF.

This clonotype was seen only a few times. V gene TRBV7-2 combines with J gene TRBJ1-6; perhaps TRBD1 as D (6 bases). The CDR3 totals 15 residues. V was pared by 5 bases and J by 6 bases, with 14 bases between. Germline V gene lookup returns CDR1 SGHTA and CDR2 FQGNSA. For the CDR3, the DNA is TGTGCCAGCAGCCCACCGACAGGTCTTAATTCACCCCTCCACTTT. It codes for CASSPPTGLNSPLHF.

V usage is TRBV27 and J usage is TRBJ1-6, with 9 bases identical to TRBD1. The V and J ends lost 4 bases and 0 bases, in that order; junction bases with no gene match: 10. From germline, CDR1 is MNHEY and CDR2 SMNVEV (reference sequence). The CDR3 consists of 19 residues. The CDR3 reads CASSSGRDRVGSYNSPLHF. The CDR3 DNA sequence: TGTGCCAGCAGTTCTGGACGGGACAGGGTCGGCTCCTATAATTCACCCCTCCACTTT.